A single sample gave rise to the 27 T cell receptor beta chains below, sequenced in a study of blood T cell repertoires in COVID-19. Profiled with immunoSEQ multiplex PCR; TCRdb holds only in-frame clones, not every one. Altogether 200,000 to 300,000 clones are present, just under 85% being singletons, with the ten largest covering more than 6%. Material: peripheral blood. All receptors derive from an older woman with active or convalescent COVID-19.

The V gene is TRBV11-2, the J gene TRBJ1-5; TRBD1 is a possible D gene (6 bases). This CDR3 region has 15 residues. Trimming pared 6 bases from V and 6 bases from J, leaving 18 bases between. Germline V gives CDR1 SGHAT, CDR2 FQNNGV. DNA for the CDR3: TGTGCCAGCAGTTCCGGGACACAAAGCGGTCAGCCCCAGCATTTT. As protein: CASSSGTQSGQPQHF.

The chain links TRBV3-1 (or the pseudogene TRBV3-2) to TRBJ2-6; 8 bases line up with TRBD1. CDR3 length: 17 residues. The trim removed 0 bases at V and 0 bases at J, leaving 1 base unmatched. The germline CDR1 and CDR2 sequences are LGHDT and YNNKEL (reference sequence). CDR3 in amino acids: CASSQDGTGSGANVLTF. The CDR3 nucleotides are TGTGCCAGCAGCCAAGATGGGACAGGCTCTGGGGCCAACGTCCTGACTTTC.

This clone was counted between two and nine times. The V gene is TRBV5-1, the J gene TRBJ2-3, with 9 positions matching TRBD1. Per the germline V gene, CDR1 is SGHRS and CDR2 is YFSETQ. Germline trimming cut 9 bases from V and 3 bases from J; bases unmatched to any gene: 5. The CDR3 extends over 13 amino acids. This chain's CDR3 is CATSGQGTDTQYF. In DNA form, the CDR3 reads TGCGCCACCTCGGGACAGGGTACAGATACGCAGTATTTT.

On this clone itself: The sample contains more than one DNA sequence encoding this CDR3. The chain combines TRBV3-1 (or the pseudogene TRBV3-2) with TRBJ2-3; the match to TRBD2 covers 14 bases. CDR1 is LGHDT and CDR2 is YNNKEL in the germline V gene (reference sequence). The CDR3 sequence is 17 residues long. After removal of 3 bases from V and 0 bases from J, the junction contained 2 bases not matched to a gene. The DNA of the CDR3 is TGTGCCAGCAGCCATTGGACTAGCGGGGGGAGCACAGATACGCAGTATTTT. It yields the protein CASSHWTSGGSTDTQYF.

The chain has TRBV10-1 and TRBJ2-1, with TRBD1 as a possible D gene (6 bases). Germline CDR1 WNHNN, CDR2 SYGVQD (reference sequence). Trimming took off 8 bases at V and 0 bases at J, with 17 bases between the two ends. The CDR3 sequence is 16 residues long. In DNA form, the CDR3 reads TGCGCCAGCTCCGACAGGTCGCAAGGCTCCTACAATGAGCAGTTCTTC. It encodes CASSDRSQGSYNEQFF.

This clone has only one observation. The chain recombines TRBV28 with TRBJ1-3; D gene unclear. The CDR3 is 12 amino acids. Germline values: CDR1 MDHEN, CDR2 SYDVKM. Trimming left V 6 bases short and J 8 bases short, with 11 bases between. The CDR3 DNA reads TGTGCCAGCAGGGGCCGGCCCGACACCATATATTTT. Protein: CASRGRPDTIYF.

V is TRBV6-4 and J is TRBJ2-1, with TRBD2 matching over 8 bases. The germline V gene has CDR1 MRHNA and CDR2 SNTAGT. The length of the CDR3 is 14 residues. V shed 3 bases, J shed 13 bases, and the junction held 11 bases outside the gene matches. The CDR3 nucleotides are TGTGCCAGCAGTGATCCCGAGCGGGGGTCGAATCAGTTCTTC. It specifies CASSDPERGSNQFF.

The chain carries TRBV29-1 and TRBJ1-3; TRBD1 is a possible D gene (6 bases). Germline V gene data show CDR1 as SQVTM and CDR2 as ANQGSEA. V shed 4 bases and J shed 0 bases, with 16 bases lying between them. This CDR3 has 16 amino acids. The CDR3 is CSVVYDRSLSGNTIYF. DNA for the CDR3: TGCAGCGTTGTCTACGACAGGTCTCTCTCTGGAAACACCATATATTTT.

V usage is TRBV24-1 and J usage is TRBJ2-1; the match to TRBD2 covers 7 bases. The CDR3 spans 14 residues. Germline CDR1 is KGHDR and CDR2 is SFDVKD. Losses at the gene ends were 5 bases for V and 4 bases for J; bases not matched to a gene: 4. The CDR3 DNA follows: TGTGCCACCAGTGGTAGCGGGCCGTACAATGAGCAGTTCTTC. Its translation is CATSGSGPYNEQFF.

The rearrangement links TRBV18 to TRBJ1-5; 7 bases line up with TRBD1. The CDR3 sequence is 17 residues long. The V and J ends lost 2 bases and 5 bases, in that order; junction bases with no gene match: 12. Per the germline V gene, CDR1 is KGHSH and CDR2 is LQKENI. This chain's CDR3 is CASSPRTSARGDQPQHF. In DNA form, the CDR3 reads TGTGCCAGCTCACCAAGGACATCGGCCAGGGGGGATCAGCCCCAGCATTTT.

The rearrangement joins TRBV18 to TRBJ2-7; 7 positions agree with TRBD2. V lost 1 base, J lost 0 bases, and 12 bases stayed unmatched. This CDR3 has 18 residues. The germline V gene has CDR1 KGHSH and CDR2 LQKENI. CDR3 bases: TGTGCCAGCTCACCACTGCGGGGCGGGACTACCTCCTCCTACGAGCAGTACTTC. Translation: CASSPLRGGTTSSYEQYF.

The CDR3 sequence is CASRRTSNTGELFF. In DNA form, the CDR3 reads TGTGCCAGCAGGCGGACATCGAACACCGGGGAGCTGTTTTTT. The V gene is TRBV9, the J gene TRBJ2-2; D is perhaps TRBD1 (5 bases). CDR3 length: 14 residues. Germline assignment: CDR1 SGDLS and CDR2 YYNGEE. V was cut by 5 bases and J by 0 bases, with 8 bases left in between.

DNA for the CDR3: TGTGCCAGCAGCCTTTGGGAGGCGGACACTGAAGCTTTCTTT. Protein: CASSLWEADTEAFF. The chain couples TRBV3-1 (or the pseudogene TRBV3-2) to TRBJ1-1; D is unclear. Germline V gives CDR1 LGHDT, CDR2 YNNKEL (reference sequence). Trimming cost V 4 bases and J 3 bases, with 12 bases left between them. The length of the CDR3 is 14 residues.

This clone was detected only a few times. The CDR3 sequence is CASSYRGPTGELFF. CDR3 coding DNA: TGTGCCAGCAGCTACAGGGGGCCGACCGGGGAGCTGTTTTTT. The chain links TRBV6-5 to TRBJ2-2; 9 bases map to TRBD1. Germline CDR1 and CDR2: MNHEY and SVGAGI. This CDR3 is 14 amino acids long. With 6 bases clipped from V and 5 bases from J, the junction kept 4 bases outside the gene matches.

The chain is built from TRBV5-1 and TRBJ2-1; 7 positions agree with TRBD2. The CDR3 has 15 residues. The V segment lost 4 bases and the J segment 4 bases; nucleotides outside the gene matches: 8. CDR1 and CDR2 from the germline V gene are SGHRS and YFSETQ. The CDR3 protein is CASSPIGGGYNEQFF. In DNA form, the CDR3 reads TGCGCCAGCAGCCCAATTGGGGGGGGATACAATGAGCAGTTCTTC.

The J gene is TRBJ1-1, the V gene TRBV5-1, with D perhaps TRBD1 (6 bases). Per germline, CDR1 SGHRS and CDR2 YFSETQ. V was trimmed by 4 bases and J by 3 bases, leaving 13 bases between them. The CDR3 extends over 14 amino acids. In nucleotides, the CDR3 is TGCGCCAGCAGCAATGGGGGCAGGGACACTGAAGCTTTCTTT. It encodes CASSNGGRDTEAFF. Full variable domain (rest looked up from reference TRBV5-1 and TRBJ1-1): KAGVTQTPRYLIKTRGQQVTLSCSPISGHRSVSWYQQTPGQGLQFLFEYFSETQRNKGNFPGRFSGRQFSNSRSEMNVSTLELGDSALYLCASSNGGRDTEAFFGQGTRLTVV.

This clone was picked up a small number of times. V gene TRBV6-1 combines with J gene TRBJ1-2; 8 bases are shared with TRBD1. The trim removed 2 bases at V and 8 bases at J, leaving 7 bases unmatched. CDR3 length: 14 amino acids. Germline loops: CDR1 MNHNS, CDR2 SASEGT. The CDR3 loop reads CASSEFGQGGGYTF. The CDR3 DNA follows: TGTGCCAGCAGTGAATTCGGACAGGGAGGAGGCTACACCTTC.

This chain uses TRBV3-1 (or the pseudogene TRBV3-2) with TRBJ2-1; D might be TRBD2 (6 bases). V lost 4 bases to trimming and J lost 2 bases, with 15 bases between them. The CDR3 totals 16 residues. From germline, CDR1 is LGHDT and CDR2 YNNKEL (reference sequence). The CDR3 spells CASSPVPSVTYNEQFF. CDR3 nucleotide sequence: TGTGCCAGCAGCCCAGTTCCTAGCGTTACCTACAATGAGCAGTTCTTC.

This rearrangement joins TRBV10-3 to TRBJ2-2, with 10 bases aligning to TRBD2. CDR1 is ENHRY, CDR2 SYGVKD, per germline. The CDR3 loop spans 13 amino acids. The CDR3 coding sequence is TGTGGGTCCGGGACTAGCGACACCGGGGAGCTGTTTTTT. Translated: CGSGTSDTGELFF.

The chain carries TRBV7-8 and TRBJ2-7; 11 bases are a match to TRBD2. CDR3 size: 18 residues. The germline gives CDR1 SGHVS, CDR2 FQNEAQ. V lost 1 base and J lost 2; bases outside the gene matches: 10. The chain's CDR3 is CASSLGTSGLGGPYEQYF. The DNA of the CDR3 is TGTGCCAGCAGCTTAGGGACTAGCGGGCTGGGCGGCCCCTACGAGCAGTACTTC.

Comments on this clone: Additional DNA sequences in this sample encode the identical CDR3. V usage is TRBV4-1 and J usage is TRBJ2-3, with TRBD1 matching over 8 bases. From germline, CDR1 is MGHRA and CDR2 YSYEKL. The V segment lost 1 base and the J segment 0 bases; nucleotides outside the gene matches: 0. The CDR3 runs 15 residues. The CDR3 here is CASSQGTGSTDTQYF. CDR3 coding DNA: TGCGCCAGCAGCCAAGGGACAGGGAGCACAGATACGCAGTATTTT.

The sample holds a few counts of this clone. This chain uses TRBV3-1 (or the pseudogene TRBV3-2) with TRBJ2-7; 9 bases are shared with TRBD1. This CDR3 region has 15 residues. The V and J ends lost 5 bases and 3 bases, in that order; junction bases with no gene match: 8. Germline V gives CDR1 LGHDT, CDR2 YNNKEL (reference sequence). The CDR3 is CASSSSDRGNYEQYF. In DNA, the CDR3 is TGTGCCAGCAGCTCCTCGGACAGGGGAAACTACGAGCAGTACTTC.

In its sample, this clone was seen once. The CDR3 is CASSQGQGAAYQETQYF. The CDR3 DNA reads as TGTGCCAGCAGCCAGGGACAGGGGGCGGCGTACCAAGAGACCCAGTACTTC. This chain joins TRBV16 and TRBJ2-5; TRBD1 aligns across 12 bases. The CDR3 sequence is 17 residues long. V was pared by 3 bases and J by 0 bases, with 5 bases of the junction left unmatched. CDR1 is KGHSY and CDR2 is FQNENV in the germline V gene. Complete variable domain (other parts from reference TRBV16 and TRBJ2-5): GEEVAQTPKHLVRGEGQKAKLYCAPIKGHSYVFWYQQVLKNEFKFLISFQNENVFDETGMPKERFSAKCLPNSPCSLEIQATKLEDSAVYFCASSQGQGAAYQETQYFGPGTRLLVL.

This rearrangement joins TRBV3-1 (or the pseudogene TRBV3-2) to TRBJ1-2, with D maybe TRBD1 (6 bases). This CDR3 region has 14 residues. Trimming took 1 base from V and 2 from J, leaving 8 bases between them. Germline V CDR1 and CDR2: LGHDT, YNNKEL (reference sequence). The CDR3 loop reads CASSQGGGNYGYTF. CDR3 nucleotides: TGTGCCAGCAGCCAAGGGGGGGGCAACTATGGCTACACCTTC.

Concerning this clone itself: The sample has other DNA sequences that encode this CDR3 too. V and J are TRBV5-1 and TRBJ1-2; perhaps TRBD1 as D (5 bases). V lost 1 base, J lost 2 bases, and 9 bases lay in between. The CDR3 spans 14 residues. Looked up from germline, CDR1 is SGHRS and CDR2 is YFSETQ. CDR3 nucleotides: TGCGCCAGCAGCTTGCTGCAGGGAAACTATGGCTACACCTTC. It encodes CASSLLQGNYGYTF.

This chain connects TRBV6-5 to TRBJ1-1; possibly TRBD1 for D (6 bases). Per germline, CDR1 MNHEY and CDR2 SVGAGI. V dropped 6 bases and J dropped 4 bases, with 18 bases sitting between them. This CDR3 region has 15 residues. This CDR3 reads CASRVQQGAATEAFF. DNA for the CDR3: TGTGCCAGCAGAGTCCAACAGGGAGCGGCCACTGAAGCTTTCTTT.

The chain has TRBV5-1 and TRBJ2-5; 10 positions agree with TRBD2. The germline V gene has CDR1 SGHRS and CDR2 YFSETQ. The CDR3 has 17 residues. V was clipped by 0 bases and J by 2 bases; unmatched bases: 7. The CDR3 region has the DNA TGCGCCAGCAGCTTGGGTCTAGCGGGAGTGGGACAAGAGACCCAGTACTTC. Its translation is CASSLGLAGVGQETQYF.